This T cell receptor (beta chain) was profiled in a study of blood T cells in healthy people across ages. This clonotype was counted at least ten times. Its antigen is still unknown. Study-level points and caveats: Both naive CD4+ cell counts and diversity were greater in long-lived donors than in aged donors. Getting older went along with TCR beta diversity per million T cells dropping roughly linearly.

CDR3 length: 11 amino acids. The V gene lost 0 bases and the J gene lost 3 bases, with 3 bases spanning the gap. The germline V gene has CDR1 DFQATT and CDR2 SNEGSKA (reference sequence). Combining a sample-barcoded 5' primer with a J-beta primer mix, a second PCR ran for 7 to 11 cycles. Template switching added a 12-random-nucleotide identifier to every cDNA molecule. A single record per CDR3 protein comes from TCRdb applying MiXCR to the 5' RACE reads. This table holds around 1,900,000 distinct CDR3 sequences, about two fifths found once. The chain employs TRBV20-1 and TRBJ2-7; no reliable D call. Sequenced sample: blood. This receptor was obtained from a human donor in good health. The CDR3 here is CSARESYEQYF. CDR3 nucleotides: TGCAGTGCTAGAGAAAGCTACGAGCAGTACTTC.